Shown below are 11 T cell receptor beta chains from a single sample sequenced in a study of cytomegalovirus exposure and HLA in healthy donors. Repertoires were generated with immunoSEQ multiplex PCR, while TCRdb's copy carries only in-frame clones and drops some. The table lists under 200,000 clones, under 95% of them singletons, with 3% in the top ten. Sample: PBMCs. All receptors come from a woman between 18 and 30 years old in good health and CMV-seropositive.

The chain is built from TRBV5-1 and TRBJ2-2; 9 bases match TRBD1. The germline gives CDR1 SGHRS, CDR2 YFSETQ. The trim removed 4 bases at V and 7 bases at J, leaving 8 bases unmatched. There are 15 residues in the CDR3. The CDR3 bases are TGCGCCAGCAGCGCCCCGGGACAGGGCGTCGGGGAGCTGTTTTTT. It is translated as CASSAPGQGVGELFF.

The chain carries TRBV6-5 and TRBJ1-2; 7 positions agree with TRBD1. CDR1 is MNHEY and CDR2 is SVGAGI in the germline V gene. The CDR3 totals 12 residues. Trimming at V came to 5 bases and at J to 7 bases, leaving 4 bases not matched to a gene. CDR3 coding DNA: TGTGCCAGCAGTGTACAGGGGTTTGGCTACACCTTC. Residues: CASSVQGFGYTF.

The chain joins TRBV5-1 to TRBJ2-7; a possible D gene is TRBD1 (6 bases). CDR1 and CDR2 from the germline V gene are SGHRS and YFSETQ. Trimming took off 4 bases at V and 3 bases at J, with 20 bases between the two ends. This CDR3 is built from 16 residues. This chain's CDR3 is CASSINLQGKGYEQYF. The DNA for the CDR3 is TGCGCCAGCAGCATCAACCTACAGGGTAAGGGCTACGAGCAGTACTTC.

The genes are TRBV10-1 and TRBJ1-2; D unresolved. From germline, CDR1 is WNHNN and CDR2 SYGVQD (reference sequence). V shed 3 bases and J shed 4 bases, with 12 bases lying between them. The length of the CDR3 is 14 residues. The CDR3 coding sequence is TGCGCCAGCAGTGATGGTTCCGACTTCTATGGCTACACCTTC. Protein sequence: CASSDGSDFYGYTF.

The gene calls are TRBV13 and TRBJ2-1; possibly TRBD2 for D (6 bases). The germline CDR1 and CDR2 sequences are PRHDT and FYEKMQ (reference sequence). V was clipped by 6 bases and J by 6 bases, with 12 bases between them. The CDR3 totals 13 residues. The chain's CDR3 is CASRRGTSNEQFF. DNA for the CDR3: TGTGCCAGCAGACGAGGGACTTCCAATGAGCAGTTCTTC.

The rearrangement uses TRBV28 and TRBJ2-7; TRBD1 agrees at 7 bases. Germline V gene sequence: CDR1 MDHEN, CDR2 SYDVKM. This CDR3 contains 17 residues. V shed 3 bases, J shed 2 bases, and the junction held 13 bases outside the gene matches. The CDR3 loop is CASSFPRTGDPTYEQYF. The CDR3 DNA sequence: TGTGCCAGCAGTTTCCCCCGGACAGGCGACCCGACCTACGAGCAGTACTTC.

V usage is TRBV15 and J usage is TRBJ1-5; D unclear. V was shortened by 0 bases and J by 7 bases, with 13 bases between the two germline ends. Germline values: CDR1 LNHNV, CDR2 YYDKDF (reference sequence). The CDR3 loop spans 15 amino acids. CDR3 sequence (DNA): TGTGCCACCAGCAGAGATGGGAGGGCCGGCCAGCCCCAGCATTTT. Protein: CATSRDGRAGQPQHF.

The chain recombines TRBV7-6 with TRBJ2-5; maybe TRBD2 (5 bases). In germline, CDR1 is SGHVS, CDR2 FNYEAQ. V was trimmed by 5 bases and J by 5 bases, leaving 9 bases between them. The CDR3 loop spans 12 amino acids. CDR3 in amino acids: CASSLRRETQYF. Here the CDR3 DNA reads TGTGCCAGCAGCCTAAGGAGGGAGACCCAGTACTTC.

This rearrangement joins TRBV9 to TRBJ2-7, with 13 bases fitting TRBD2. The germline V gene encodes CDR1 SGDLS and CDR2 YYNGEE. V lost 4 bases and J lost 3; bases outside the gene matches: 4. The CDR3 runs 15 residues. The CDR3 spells CASSLGLAGFYEQYF. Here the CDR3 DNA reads TGTGCCAGCAGCTTGGGACTAGCGGGGTTCTACGAGCAGTACTTC.

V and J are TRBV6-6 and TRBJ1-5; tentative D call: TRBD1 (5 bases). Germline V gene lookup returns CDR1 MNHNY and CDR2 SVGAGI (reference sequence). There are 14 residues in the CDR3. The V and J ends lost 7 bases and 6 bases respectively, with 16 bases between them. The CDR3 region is CASTRDSSPQPQHF. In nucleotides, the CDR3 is TGTGCCAGCACTCGAGACAGTTCACCTCAGCCCCAGCATTTT.

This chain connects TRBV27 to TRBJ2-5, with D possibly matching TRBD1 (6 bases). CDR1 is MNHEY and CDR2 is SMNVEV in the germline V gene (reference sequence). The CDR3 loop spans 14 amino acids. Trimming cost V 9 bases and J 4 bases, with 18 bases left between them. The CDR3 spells CASALWGRRETQYF. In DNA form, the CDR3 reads TGTGCCAGTGCTCTTTGGGGGCGGCGAGAGACCCAGTACTTC.